The 13 T cell receptor beta chains given below trace back to one sample, sequenced in a study of cytomegalovirus exposure and HLA in healthy donors (dated 2017 in TCRdb). Library construction relied on the immunoSEQ multiplex PCR assay. A mixture of 60 forward primers for TCR Vbeta segments and 13 reverse primers for TCR Jbeta segments was used in the multiplex PCR. Not all clones reach the TCRdb copy of this immuneACCESS table, which keeps in-frame sequences only. Checked studies attribute under half of the gap to unresolved V genes and leave the rest unexplained. The sample has over 100,000 clones on record, around 74% of them singletons. The ten most abundant clones make up 5.5% to 8.5% of the sample. What was sequenced was PBMCs. The origin of the receptors is a male donor in good health and CMV-seronegative.

The chain recombines TRBV15 with TRBJ2-7, with a tentative D call TRBD2 (6 bases). Deletions cut 3 bases from V and 4 bases from J, with 13 bases between. The CDR3 consists of 14 residues. Germline CDR1 is LNHNV and CDR2 is YYDKDF (reference sequence). DNA of the CDR3: TGTGCCACCAGCAGGGGACTCAGTTCTTACGAGCAGTACTTC. It encodes CATSRGLSSYEQYF.

V usage is TRBV7-2 and J usage is TRBJ1-2, with no clear D. Germline CDR1 is SGHTA and CDR2 is FQGNSA. V was clipped by 0 bases and J by 5 bases, with 13 bases between them. The CDR3 length is 15 residues. The chain's CDR3 is CASSLALGGSYGYTF. CDR3 nucleotides: TGTGCCAGCAGCTTAGCCCTCGGAGGGTCTTATGGCTACACCTTC.

The chain is built from TRBV9 and TRBJ2-5; the match to TRBD2 covers 11 bases. The V gene's germline CDR1 is SGDLS and CDR2 YYNGEE. The CDR3 extends over 17 amino acids. V lost 2 bases to trimming and J lost 2 bases; unmatched junction nucleotides: 8. The CDR3, as DNA: TGTGCCAGCAGCGTGGGGACTAGCGGCCGAGGGCAAGAGACCCAGTACTTC. Its translation is CASSVGTSGRGQETQYF.

In this sample, this clone turned up a few times. This chain links TRBV30 with TRBJ2-2, with 8 nucleotides matching TRBD1. The CDR3 loop spans 14 amino acids. Per the germline V gene, CDR1 is GTSNPN and CDR2 is SVGIG (reference sequence). DNA for the CDR3: TGTGCTTCGACAGGGGTGGGAGCGGCCGGGGAGCTGTTTTTT. It translates to CASTGVGAAGELFF.

The V and J genes are TRBV4-2 and TRBJ2-2; D is ambiguous. V lost 0 bases to trimming and J lost 5 bases, with 16 bases between them. The CDR3 contains 17 residues. The germline V gene has CDR1 LGHNA and CDR2 YNFKEQ. CDR3 in DNA: TGTGCCAGCAGCCAAGATTTACGGCAAAAGGAGACCGGGGAGCTGTTTTTT. Protein product: CASSQDLRQKETGELFF.

This clone was recorded a few times. This chain connects TRBV5-6 to TRBJ2-3, with TRBD2 identical over 9 bases. Germline V gene lookup returns CDR1 SGHDT and CDR2 YYEEEE. The CDR3 runs to 15 residues. Trimming took 0 bases from V and 7 from J; bases not matched to a gene: 6. CDR3 nucleotides: TGTGCCAGCAGCTTGGAGGGGACTAGCTATAATACGCAGTATTTT. Amino acid sequence: CASSLEGTSYNTQYF.

This clone was seen a few times. The chain recombines TRBV5-1 with TRBJ2-7; TRBD2 is a possible D gene (5 bases). Germline V gene sequence: CDR1 SGHRS, CDR2 YFSETQ. This CDR3 comprises 14 residues. Deletions cut 0 bases from V and 7 bases from J, with 14 bases between. CDR3 sequence: CASSLERELGEQYF. Written as DNA, the CDR3 is TGCGCCAGCAGCTTGGAGAGGGAGCTAGGGGAGCAGTACTTC.

The rearrangement uses TRBV29-1 and TRBJ1-5, with D perhaps matching TRBD1 (5 bases). The CDR3 runs 13 residues. Trimming stripped 7 bases from V and 2 bases from J, with 12 bases between. Germline V CDR1 and CDR2: SQVTM, ANQGSEA. The CDR3 nucleotides read TGCAGCGCGGGACGGAGGGGCAATCAGCCCCAGCATTTT. Residues: CSAGRRGNQPQHF. The full variable domain, its missing parts supplied by reference TRBV29-1 and TRBJ1-5, is SAVISQKPSRDICQRGTSLTIQCQVDSQVTMMFWYRQQPGQSLTLIATANQGSEATYESGFVIDKFPISRPNLTFSTLTVSNMSPEDSSIYLCSAGRRGNQPQHFGDGTRLSIL.

The chain combines TRBV9 with TRBJ2-7; 12 bases line up with TRBD2. Germline V gene lookup returns CDR1 SGDLS and CDR2 YYNGEE. The CDR3 spans 16 residues. Losses at the gene ends were 4 bases for V and 2 bases for J; bases not matched to a gene: 7. The CDR3 coding sequence is TGTGCCAGCAGCACCGGACTAGCGGGACCCCCCTACGAGCAGTACTTC. This encodes CASSTGLAGPPYEQYF. Drawing the rest from reference TRBV9 and TRBJ2-7, the complete variable domain is DSGVTQTPKHLITATGQRVTLRCSPRSGDLSVYWYQQSLDQGLQFLIQYYNGEERAKGNILERFSAQQFPDLHSELNLSSLELGDSALYFCASSTGLAGPPYEQYFGPGTRLTVT.

This sequence joins TRBV27 and TRBJ2-2; D ambiguous. The CDR3 covers 13 residues. Germline CDR1 reads MNHEY; CDR2 reads SMNVEV (reference sequence). The V end lost 1 base, the J end lost 4 bases, and 4 bases lay between the germline ends. The CDR3 sequence is CASSLFRTGELFF. Here the CDR3 DNA reads TGTGCCAGCAGTTTATTCCGCACCGGGGAGCTGTTTTTT.

The V call is TRBV15, the J call TRBJ1-5; TRBD1 is a possible D gene (6 bases). Germline CDR1 is LNHNV and CDR2 is YYDKDF (reference sequence). CDR3 length: 16 amino acids. Trimming cost V 0 bases and J 1 base, with 10 bases left between them. The CDR3 DNA follows: TGTGCCACCAGCAGAGATCCAGGGGCCAGCAATCAGCCCCAGCATTTT. As protein: CATSRDPGASNQPQHF.

This clone showed up just once. The gene calls are TRBV19 and TRBJ2-5, with a possible D match to TRBD2 (5 bases). The V end was cut by 1 base, the J end by 2 bases, with 14 bases between. Germline V gives CDR1 LNHDA, CDR2 SQIVND (reference sequence). The CDR3 runs 16 residues. The CDR3 coding sequence is TGTGCCAGTAGTATAGTGGGCCTAGCAGAACAAGAGACCCAGTACTTC. Translation gives CASSIVGLAEQETQYF.

This clone appeared once. The chain has TRBV10-3 and TRBJ2-5, with D hard to call. From germline, CDR1 is ENHRY and CDR2 SYGVKD. CDR3 length: 13 residues. Between the trimmed V and J ends, which lost 4 bases and 5 bases, there was a span of 11 bases. The chain's CDR3 is CAISAAEPETQYF. The CDR3 bases are TGTGCCATCAGTGCGGCGGAGCCCGAGACCCAGTACTTC.